Listed below are T cell receptor beta chains from one sample, sequenced in a study of T cell clonotyping in hematopoietic cell transplantation. The protocol was immunoSEQ multiplex PCR, while the TCRdb copy is restricted to in-frame clones and leaves out a portion. The table lists over 25,000 clones, over 65% of them singletons. The sample was peripheral blood mononuclear cells, taken before stem cell transplant. Source of these receptors: a young woman with chronic myeloid leukemia. Some clones in this sample may be carry-over from other donors' samples. Each CDR3 is given with its conserved first and last residue. The order of the fields is D gene, J gene, V gene, clone size, CDR3 length, CDR3 protein, CDR3 DNA. The D gene is left open where the match is weak. Clone size is not always given. Where it is, it says once, few, many or a class for expanded clones.

D: -; J: TRBJ1-5; V: TRBV2; size: -; length: 15; CDR3: CASSTGPQINQPQHF; DNA: TGTGCCAGCAGTACGGGTCCACAAATTAATCAGCCCCAGCATTTT
D: -; J: TRBJ2-5; V: TRBV19; size: -; length: 14; CDR3: CASSLTGSSQTQYF; DNA: TGTGCCAGTAGTCTTACCGGGAGCTCCCAAACCCAGTACTTC
D: -; J: TRBJ2-7; V: TRBV2; size: -; length: 13; CDR3: CASSALRDSEQYF; DNA: TGTGCCAGCAGTGCGCTCCGCGACAGCGAGCAGTACTTC
D: TRBD2; J: TRBJ2-5; V: TRBV5-1; size: few; length: 17; CDR3: CASREGLAGYRGETQYF; DNA: TGCGCCAGCAGGGAGGGACTAGCGGGCTACAGGGGAGAGACCCAGTACTTC
D: -; J: TRBJ2-5; V: TRBV19; size: -; length: 13; CDR3: CASRATVGETQYF; DNA: TGTGCCAGTAGAGCAACCGTGGGGGAGACCCAGTACTTC
D: TRBD2; J: TRBJ2-7; V: TRBV11-2; size: -; length: 15; CDR3: CASSLVGGGTLEQYF; DNA: TGTGCCAGCAGCTTAGTCGGCGGGGGTACCCTGGAGCAGTACTTC
D: -; J: TRBJ1-4; V: TRBV7-2; size: -; length: 14; CDR3: CASSFQALGEKLFF; DNA: TGTGCCAGCAGCTTCCAGGCCTTGGGTGAAAAACTGTTTTTT
D: -; J: TRBJ2-7; V: TRBV5-1; size: -; length: 15; CDR3: CASRPGAASSYEQYF; DNA: TGCGCCAGCAGGCCGGGGGCGGCTAGCTCCTACGAGCAGTACTTC
D: -; J: TRBJ1-2; V: TRBV29-1; size: -; length: 12; CDR3: CSVVTGPYGYTF; DNA: TGCAGCGTTGTAACAGGGCCCTATGGCTACACCTTC
D: -; J: TRBJ1-1; V: TRBV11-2; size: once; length: 15; CDR3: CASSLDARSGTEAFF; DNA: TGTGCCAGCAGCTTAGACGCCCGAAGCGGCACTGAAGCTTTCTTT
D: -; J: TRBJ1-5; V: TRBV12-5; size: -; length: 13; CDR3: CASGLELNQPQHF; DNA: TGTGCTAGTGGTTTGGAACTCAATCAGCCCCAGCATTTT
D: -; J: TRBJ1-2; V: TRBV7-9; size: few; length: 14; CDR3: CASSLFGTANGYTF; DNA: TGTGCCAGCAGCTTATTCGGGACCGCGAACGGCTACACCTTC
D: TRBD1; J: TRBJ2-2; V: TRBV2; size: -; length: 17; CDR3: CASSLWGQGQGTGELFF; DNA: TGTGCCAGCAGCCTATGGGGACAGGGTCAGGGCACCGGGGAGCTGTTTTTT
D: -; J: TRBJ2-2; V: TRBV30; size: few; length: 12; CDR3: CASHGYTGELFF; DNA: TGTGCCTCCCACGGGTACACCGGGGAGCTGTTTTTT
D: -; J: TRBJ2-5; V: TRBV2; size: -; length: 12; CDR3: CASRTIQETQYF; DNA: TGTGCCAGCAGGACTATTCAAGAGACCCAGTACTTC
D: -; J: TRBJ1-2; V: TRBV9; size: -; length: 15; CDR3: CASSEDAAFNYGYTF; DNA: TGTGCCAGCAGCGAGGATGCAGCCTTTAACTATGGCTACACCTTC
D: -; J: TRBJ1-2; V: TRBV7-3; size: -; length: 15; CDR3: CASSLTAAPHISYTF; DNA: TGTGCCAGCAGCTTAACGGCGGCTCCCCATATTAGCTACACCTTC
D: TRBD1; J: TRBJ2-2; V: TRBV4-2; size: few; length: 18; CDR3: CASSQETGMFSNTGELFF; DNA: TGTGCCAGCAGCCAAGAGACAGGGATGTTTTCGAACACCGGGGAGCTGTTTTTT
D: TRBD1; J: TRBJ1-6; V: TRBV7-9; size: -; length: 12; CDR3: CAFRTGGSPLHF; DNA: TGTGCCTTTCGGACAGGGGGTTCACCCCTCCACTTT
D: -; J: TRBJ2-7; V: TRBV5-6; size: once; length: 13; CDR3: CASSLMASYEQYF; DNA: TGTGCCAGCAGCTTGATGGCCTCCTACGAGCAGTACTTC
D: -; J: TRBJ1-2; V: TRBV20-1; size: -; length: 10; CDR3: CSAQRHGYTF; DNA: TGCAGTGCCCAACGGCATGGCTACACCTTC
D: -; J: TRBJ1-4; V: TRBV5-8; size: -; length: 11; CDR3: CASSRQEKLFF; DNA: TGTGCCAGCAGCCGACAGGAAAAACTGTTTTTT
D: -; J: TRBJ1-2; V: TRBV19; size: -; length: 15; CDR3: CASSARRLANYGYTF; DNA: TGTGCCAGTAGTGCCCGCCGCTTAGCTAACTATGGCTACACCTTC
D: TRBD2; J: TRBJ2-7; V: TRBV4-2; size: once; length: 16; CDR3: CASSQVDQRGISEQYF; DNA: TGTGCCAGCAGCCAAGTTGACCAGCGGGGTATCTCCGAGCAGTACTTC
D: -; J: TRBJ2-7; V: TRBV30; size: -; length: 13; CDR3: CAWSVRGSYEQYF; DNA: TGTGCCTGGAGTGTAAGAGGGTCCTACGAGCAGTACTTC
D: TRBD1; J: TRBJ1-1; V: TRBV30; size: -; length: 15; CDR3: CAWSAQGAQRTEAFF; DNA: TGTGCCTGGAGTGCACAGGGGGCGCAGAGAACTGAAGCTTTCTTT
D: -; J: TRBJ1-5; V: TRBV27; size: -; length: 16; CDR3: CASSSGTGGGNQPQHF; DNA: TGTGCCAGCAGTTCGGGGACCGGGGGTGGCAATCAGCCCCAGCATTTT
D: -; J: TRBJ1-1; V: TRBV7-9; size: -; length: 13; CDR3: CASRLIGGTEAFF; DNA: TGTGCCAGCCGCTTAATCGGCGGTACTGAAGCTTTCTTT
D: -; J: TRBJ1-4; V: TRBV25-1; size: -; length: 15; CDR3: CASSESRRSNEKLFF; DNA: TGTGCCAGCAGTGAAAGCAGGCGCTCTAATGAAAAACTGTTTTTT